The 28 T cell receptor beta chains below were found in one sample sequenced in a study of blood T cells in healthy people across ages. Primed by a sample-barcoded 5' primer and a J-beta primer mix, a second PCR proceeded for 7 to 11 cycles. TCRdb recomputed calls from the 5' RACE reads with MiXCR, one row per CDR3 protein. Of roughly 550,000 distinct CDR3 sequences in the sample, about 24% were seen once. These data were also reused for a study on T cells of mothers and their children.

The sequenced sample consisted of blood. The origin of the receptors is a boy aged 5-17 years in good health.

The CDR3 sequence: CASRQLAYNEQFF. DNA for the CDR3: TGTGCCAGCAGACAACTAGCCTACAATGAGCAGTTCTTC. The chain uses TRBV7-6 and TRBJ2-5, with D possibly TRBD2 on 5 matching bases. Matching the DNA end better, TRBJ2-1 makes the J call doubtful. The CDR3 is 13 residues long. CDR1 and CDR2 (germline): SGHVS, FNYEAQ.

Only a few counts were recorded for this clonotype. The V gene is TRBV10-3, the J gene TRBJ2-5; no firm D call. Judging by the DNA end, TRBJ2-7 fits better; the J call may be wrong. This CDR3 spans 17 amino acids. CDR1 is ENHRY, CDR2 SYGVKD, per germline. In nucleotides, the CDR3 is TGTGCCATCAGTGACCAAGTCGGGCGGTCCAACACCTACGAGCAGTACTTC. Amino acids: CAISDQVGRSNTYEQYF.

This clonotype has a handful of counts. The chain combines TRBV20-1 with TRBJ2-3; no clear D gene. The germline CDR1 and CDR2 sequences are DFQATT and SNEGSKA (reference sequence). Trimming cost V 5 bases and J 3 bases, with 12 bases left between them. The CDR3 consists of 13 residues. The CDR3 sequence is CSAARLGTDTQYF. Here the CDR3 DNA reads TGCAGTGCTGCTCGCCTAGGGACAGATACGCAGTATTTT.

The chain recombines TRBV6-2 or TRBV6-3 with TRBJ2-1, with 9 positions matching TRBD1. Trimming removed 1 base from V and 12 bases from J; junction bases left unmatched: 4. Per germline, CDR1 MNHEY and CDR2 SVGEGT. The CDR3 is made up of 13 amino acids. In DNA form, the CDR3 reads TGTGCCAGCAGTTACTATCTGGGACAGGGGCAGTTCTTC. Encoded protein: CASSYYLGQGQFF.

This clonotype was seen at least ten times. The genes are TRBV7-9 and TRBJ2-6, with TRBD2 identical over 9 bases. Trimming took 4 bases from V and 2 from J; bases not matched to a gene: 9. The CDR3 spans 18 residues. Germline V lookup: CDR1 SEHNR, CDR2 FQNEAQ (reference sequence). CDR3 sequence reads: CASSWVAGDPPGANVLTF. The CDR3 coding sequence is TGTGCCAGCAGCTGGGTAGCGGGAGACCCCCCTGGGGCCAACGTCCTGACTTTC.

Comment on this clonotype: One junction end does not reproduce the germline sequence, and a read error may be involved. CDR3 sequence: CASSLGAVNNEQFF. The CDR3 coding sequence is TGTGCTAGCAGCTTAGGAGCGGTGAACAATGAGCAGTTCTTC. V is TRBV7-7 and J is TRBJ2-1; weak D call: TRBD2 (5 bases). Germline CDR1 and CDR2: SSHAT and FNYEAQ (reference sequence). The CDR3 is 14 residues long.

In its sample, this clonotype was seen a few times. This chain joins TRBV27 and TRBJ2-2; no definite D call. Trimming took off 5 bases at V and 5 bases at J, with 6 bases between the two ends. There are 12 residues in the CDR3. Germline lookup yields CDR1 MNHEY and CDR2 SMNVEV (reference sequence). The CDR3 region has the DNA TGTGCCAGCAGTCTGAGGACCGGGGAGCTGTTTTTT. Its protein product is CASSLRTGELFF.

V is TRBV4-3 and J is TRBJ1-2, with D perhaps matching TRBD1 (5 bases). The length of the CDR3 is 16 residues. Germline loops: CDR1 LGHNA, CDR2 YSLEER. Trimming took off 3 bases at V and 0 bases at J, with 14 bases between the two ends. The CDR3 DNA follows: TGCGCCAGCAGCCACCAAATCCAGGGCCCTAACTATGGCTACACCTTC. Protein: CASSHQIQGPNYGYTF.

The chain has TRBV29-1 and TRBJ2-1; perhaps TRBD1 as D (7 bases). The CDR3 runs to 15 residues. V lost 5 bases and J 9 bases, leaving 23 bases between the germline ends. The germline V gene encodes CDR1 SQVTM and CDR2 ANQGSEA. CDR3 nucleotides: TGCAGCGTTCAAGTCGGGAGCCAGGGGGTCAGTGAGCAGTTCTTC. This translates into CSVQVGSQGVSEQFF.

Only a few counts were recorded for this clonotype. This rearrangement joins TRBV6-1 to TRBJ2-7, with 9 bases lining up with TRBD1. The CDR3 contains 15 residues. Germline loops: CDR1 MNHNS, CDR2 SASEGT. V was pared by 4 bases and J by 3 bases, with 7 bases of the junction left unmatched. The DNA for the CDR3 is TGTGCCAGCAGTGGTGGGGACAGGGTGGACTACGAGCAGTACTTC. Protein: CASSGGDRVDYEQYF.

This clonotype was counted between two and nine times. The chain joins TRBV29-1 to TRBJ1-1; D unclear. Germline V lookup: CDR1 SQVTM, CDR2 ANQGSEA. The CDR3 spans 11 residues. Trimming shortened V by 4 bases and J by 7 bases, and 10 bases separated the two germline ends. In DNA form, the CDR3 reads TGCAGCGTTGTATGGGTTGGTGAAGCTTTCTTT. Translated, it gives CSVVWVGEAFF.

The chain carries TRBV19 and TRBJ1-1; D might be TRBD1 (5 bases). Germline V gene sequence: CDR1 LNHDA, CDR2 SQIVND (reference sequence). The CDR3 is 15 amino acids. The V gene lost 3 bases and the J gene lost 1 base, with 12 bases spanning the gap. The DNA for the CDR3 is TGTGCCAGTAGTATTTGGGAGGGGCCGAACACTGAAGCTTTCTTT. Translation: CASSIWEGPNTEAFF.

This clonotype was counted between two and nine times. The chain uses TRBV24-1 and TRBJ2-5; tentative D call: TRBD2 (5 bases). This CDR3 is built from 12 residues. Per germline, CDR1 KGHDR and CDR2 SFDVKD. The ends were cut back, 9 bases at V and 5 bases at J, with 12 bases in the middle. This CDR3 reads CATAAELETQYF. The DNA for the CDR3 is TGTGCCACCGCAGCGGAGTTGGAGACCCAGTACTTC.

This chain connects TRBV7-2 to TRBJ2-2; D might be TRBD1 (5 bases). Germline loops: CDR1 SGHTA, CDR2 FQGNSA. The length of the CDR3 is 14 residues. V gave up 5 bases and J gave up 6 bases, with 13 bases separating them. CDR3 sequence: CASSPTGRAGELFF. Here the CDR3 DNA reads TGTGCCAGCAGCCCAACAGGACGCGCCGGGGAGCTGTTTTTT.

The chain couples TRBV6-6 to TRBJ2-3; 7 nucleotides line up with TRBD1. V lost 5 bases and J lost 1; bases outside the gene matches: 9. CDR1 is MNHNY and CDR2 is SVGAGI in the germline V gene (reference sequence). There are 16 residues in the CDR3. The CDR3 sequence is CASSPLNRGGTDTQYF. The CDR3 nucleotides are TGTGCCAGCAGTCCCTTAAACAGGGGTGGCACAGATACGCAGTATTTT.

The chain employs TRBV7-8 and TRBJ2-7, with D perhaps TRBD1 (6 bases). V was cut by 5 bases and J by 1 base, with 15 bases left in between. The CDR3 runs 15 residues. Per the germline V gene, CDR1 is SGHVS and CDR2 is FQNEAQ. The CDR3 loop is CASSIGQTLSYEQYF. CDR3 in DNA: TGTGCCAGCAGCATCGGACAGACATTATCCTACGAGCAGTACTTC.

DNA of the CDR3: TGCGCCAGCTCCGGGACTGCCTATGGCTACACCTTC. Protein: CASSGTAYGYTF. The gene calls are TRBV5-1 and TRBJ1-2, with D tentatively TRBD1 (5 bases). The CDR3 runs to 12 residues. The V end lost 7 bases, the J end lost 4 bases, and 11 bases lay between the germline ends. The germline V gene has CDR1 SGHRS and CDR2 YFSETQ.

This clonotype was seen only a few times. The chain is built from TRBV28 and TRBJ2-1; 7 nucleotides agree with TRBD1. Losses at the gene ends were 2 bases for V and 4 bases for J; bases not matched to a gene: 8. CDR3 length: 16 residues. The V gene's germline CDR1 is MDHEN and CDR2 SYDVKM. In DNA form, the CDR3 reads TGTGCCAGCAGTTTAATGGGCAGGGGGTCGTACAATGAGCAGTTCTTC. Residues: CASSLMGRGSYNEQFF.

The V gene is TRBV5-6, the J gene TRBJ1-4; D not resolved. V gave up 0 bases and J gave up 14 bases, with 17 bases separating them. There are 14 residues in the CDR3. From germline, CDR1 is SGHDT and CDR2 YYEEEE. The CDR3 DNA sequence: TGTGCCAGCAGCTTGGGTTCTACAGTTGAGAGGCTGTTTTTT. It encodes CASSLGSTVERLFF.

This clonotype was picked up a small number of times. DNA of the CDR3: TGTGCCAGCAGCTCGGGACTAGCGGGATTCTACGAGCAGTACTTC. This encodes CASSSGLAGFYEQYF. This chain links TRBV7-8 with TRBJ2-5; 13 bases fit TRBD2. Near its end, the DNA agrees better with TRBJ2-7, so the J call may be wrong. Germline CDR1 is SGHVS and CDR2 is FQNEAQ. CDR3 length: 15 residues.

This clonotype was seen a few times. The chain is built from TRBV6-1 and TRBJ1-2; TRBD1 matches at 8 bases. In germline, CDR1 is MNHNS, CDR2 SASEGT. The CDR3 sequence is 14 residues long. V was pared by 7 bases and J by 4 bases, with 8 bases of the junction left unmatched. The DNA for the CDR3 is TGTGCCAGCACCCCAGGACAGGGCGGCTATGGCTACACCTTC. This gives the protein CASTPGQGGYGYTF.

The chain has TRBV27 and TRBJ1-2; weak D call: TRBD1 (5 bases). Trimming stripped 2 bases from V and 8 bases from J, with 12 bases between. Germline V gene lookup returns CDR1 MNHEY and CDR2 SMNVEV (reference sequence). This CDR3 contains 13 residues. CDR3: CASSLLGGEGYTF. As DNA, the CDR3 is TGTGCCAGCAGTTTACTGGGGGGGGAAGGCTACACCTTC.

Only a few counts were recorded for this clonotype. The rearrangement joins TRBV29-1 to TRBJ2-7, with TRBD1 identical over 9 bases. The CDR3 runs 13 residues. The V segment lost 6 bases and the J segment 3 bases; nucleotides outside the gene matches: 6. Germline CDR1 is SQVTM and CDR2 is ANQGSEA. CDR3 DNA sequence: TGCAGCGTACGACAGGGGGTGGGCTACGAGCAGTACTTC. Translating gives CSVRQGVGYEQYF.

The rearrangement uses TRBV2 and TRBJ1-1, with no clear D. This CDR3 has 14 amino acids. CDR1 and CDR2 from the germline V gene are SNHLY and FYNNEI. The germline V and J ends were trimmed by 6 bases and 3 bases, with 14 bases remaining between them. Here the CDR3 reads CASSFTGRDTEAFF. DNA of the CDR3: TGTGCCAGCAGCTTTACCGGGAGGGACACTGAAGCTTTCTTT.

This clonotype was detected only a few times. The chain recombines TRBV21-1 with TRBJ2-7; TRBD1 is the table's D call and was not checked against the DNA. TRBV21-1 is labeled a pseudogene. This CDR3 is built from 15 residues. The CDR3 DNA follows: TGTGCCAGCAGCAAAGGAGAGGACACGACCTACGAGCAGTACTTC. Protein: CASSKGEDTTYEQYF.

The chain couples TRBV28 to TRBJ1-5, with D maybe TRBD1 (5 bases). The germline V and J ends were trimmed by 7 bases and 3 bases, with 19 bases remaining between them. Germline assignment: CDR1 MDHEN and CDR2 SYDVKM. The CDR3 sequence is 16 residues long. The CDR3, as DNA: TGTGCCAGCACCCCCGTGGGAGGGGCTTCCAATCAGCCCCAGCATTTT. Amino acid sequence: CASTPVGGASNQPQHF.

The chain is built from TRBV4-1 and TRBJ2-1, with 7 bases aligning to TRBD2. Germline V lookup: CDR1 MGHRA, CDR2 YSYEKL. This CDR3 has 14 residues. The junction had 7 bases not matched to a gene; V was cut back by 1 base and J by 10 bases. The CDR3 DNA reads as TGCGCCAGCAGCCAAGTCGCCCCGGGAGGAGAGCAGTTCTTC. Translation gives CASSQVAPGGEQFF.

The V call is TRBV9, the J call TRBJ2-1; unclear D gene. CDR1 and CDR2 from the germline V gene are SGDLS and YYNGEE. CDR3 length: 16 amino acids. The V and J ends lost 3 bases and 0 bases respectively, with 13 bases between them. The CDR3 nucleotides read TGTGCCAGCAGCGCCTCGACGGTAAGCTCCTACAATGAGCAGTTCTTC. Translation: CASSASTVSSYNEQFF.